This T cell receptor (beta chain) was identified in a study of shared T cell receptors in the human thymus. The method was immunoSEQ multiplex PCR; TCRdb's version includes in-frame clones alone and lacks a portion of them. The sample lists about 500,000 clones, around 78% occurring once. V gave up 4 bases and J gave up 0 bases, with 13 bases separating them. Germline V gives CDR1 SGHTA, CDR2 FQGNSA. There are 16 residues in the CDR3. The same specimen was also included in a second study, on human thymus T cells. Per that paper: The authors found apparently biased V and J gene usage in thymic and blood repertoires.

Sequenced input: thymocytes. This TCR derives from a boy under two years old with a congenital heart defect. The chain has TRBV7-2 and TRBJ2-1, with D maybe TRBD2 (5 bases). For the CDR3, the DNA is TGTGCCAGCAGCTATGCGGCGGGTATCTCCTACAATGAGCAGTTCTTC. Its translation is CASSYAAGISYNEQFF.